This is a list of T cell receptor beta chains from one sample in a study of beta chain features in type 1 diabetes. The assay was immunoSEQ multiplex PCR, and TCRdb's table has in-frame clones only and misses some. Of a few hundred thousand clones in the sample, about 10% were seen once. The sequencing input was naive CD4+ T cells from blood. The receptors stem from a woman in her late teens or twenties in good health. Both conserved end residues are part of each CDR3.

j_call: TRBJ2-7; v_call: TRBV30; cdr3_aa: CAWSGLRAGLFKQYF
j_call: TRBJ2-7; v_call: TRBV5-1; cdr3_aa: CASSLLGRQASSYEQYF
j_call: TRBJ2-1; v_call: TRBV5-1; cdr3_aa: CASSFEDILIDEQFF
j_call: TRBJ2-3; v_call: TRBV5-4; cdr3_aa: CASSTKAVDTQYF
j_call: TRBJ1-4; v_call: TRBV7-2; cdr3_aa: CASSLGGPATNEKLFF
j_call: TRBJ2-1; v_call: TRBV7-2; cdr3_aa: CASSPSDRNNEQFF
j_call: TRBJ1-1; v_call: TRBV14; cdr3_aa: CASSQVRGNTEAFF
j_call: TRBJ1-2; v_call: TRBV6-4; cdr3_aa: CASSQTGTANYGYTF
j_call: TRBJ2-4; v_call: TRBV6-1; cdr3_aa: CASSEWGGQDYIQYF
j_call: TRBJ1-1; v_call: TRBV5-4; cdr3_aa: CASSPRENTEAFF
j_call: TRBJ1-5; v_call: TRBV12-5; cdr3_aa: CASGLVLGGSNQPQHF
j_call: TRBJ2-1; v_call: TRBV27; cdr3_aa: CASRGRDNEQFF
j_call: TRBJ2-3; v_call: TRBV11-2; cdr3_aa: CASSPRMTTSPDTQYF
j_call: TRBJ2-3; v_call: TRBV9; cdr3_aa: CASSVVTSSTDTQYF
j_call: TRBJ2-7; v_call: TRBV4-1; cdr3_aa: CASSRGLAGEGYEQYF
j_call: TRBJ1-2; v_call: TRBV5-5; cdr3_aa: CASSLYGGRGYTF
j_call: TRBJ2-3; v_call: TRBV12-5; cdr3_aa: CASGSSTDTQYF
j_call: TRBJ1-4; v_call: TRBV6-6; cdr3_aa: CASRGQGGTNEKLFF